Each of the 7 T cell receptor beta chains below was sequenced from the same sample in a study of cytomegalovirus exposure and HLA in healthy donors. Using immunoSEQ multiplex PCR, the repertoire was profiled, and TCRdb retains in-frame clones only, with some absent. The sample has roughly 50,000 clones, roughly 90% seen once. The sample taken for sequencing was PBMCs. These TCRs come from a man aged 18 to 29 in good health and CMV-seronegative.

The chain links TRBV9 to TRBJ2-5, with 9 nucleotides matching TRBD1. Losses at the gene ends were 4 bases for V and 5 bases for J; bases not matched to a gene: 18. CDR1 and CDR2 from the germline V gene are SGDLS and YYNGEE. This CDR3 is 18 amino acids long. Here the CDR3 reads CASSLGVDRGLYGETQYF. CDR3 nucleotide sequence: TGTGCCAGCAGCCTCGGCGTGGACAGGGGCCTTTATGGGGAGACCCAGTACTTC.

This chain uses TRBV5-6 with TRBJ1-1; 8 nucleotides line up with TRBD1. Losses at the gene ends were 4 bases for V and 5 bases for J; bases not matched to a gene: 13. The CDR3 has 16 amino acids. Per germline, CDR1 SGHDT and CDR2 YYEEEE. The chain's CDR3 is CASSGQGSRLETEAFF. CDR3 nucleotide sequence: TGTGCCAGCAGCGGACAGGGTTCCCGTCTAGAGACTGAAGCTTTCTTT.

This chain connects TRBV29-1 to TRBJ2-7, with 7 bases that match TRBD2. Germline CDR1 is SQVTM and CDR2 is ANQGSEA. Trimming took 4 bases from V and 2 from J; bases not matched to a gene: 8. There are 14 residues in the CDR3. The CDR3 sequence is CSVVRFRGAYEQYF. CDR3 in DNA: TGCAGCGTTGTTCGTTTTCGGGGGGCCTACGAGCAGTACTTC.

This chain's CDR3 is CASSATGGVQPQHF. The CDR3 DNA is TGTGCCAGCAGTGCGACAGGGGGAGTTCAGCCCCAGCATTTT. The chain couples TRBV2 to TRBJ1-5; 9 bases map to TRBD1. The V segment lost 4 bases and the J segment 6 bases; nucleotides outside the gene matches: 4. Germline loops: CDR1 SNHLY, CDR2 FYNNEI. The CDR3 is 14 residues long.

V is TRBV27 and J is TRBJ2-7, with 8 positions matching TRBD1. The CDR3 is made up of 15 amino acids. Germline V gene data show CDR1 as MNHEY and CDR2 as SMNVEV (reference sequence). After removal of 8 bases from V and 6 bases from J, the junction contained 15 bases not matched to a gene. The CDR3 protein is CASRSSDGRGREQYF. The DNA for the CDR3 is TGTGCCAGCCGGTCGAGTGATGGCAGGGGGCGCGAGCAGTACTTC.

This rearrangement joins TRBV11-2 to TRBJ2-1, with a possible D match to TRBD1 (5 bases). CDR1 is SGHAT and CDR2 is FQNNGV in the germline V gene. V dropped 1 base and J dropped 8 bases, with 12 bases sitting between them. The CDR3 has 14 residues. CDR3 nucleotide sequence: TGTGCCAGCAGCTTAGCTCCAGGGTCCCATGAGCAGTTCTTC. Translated, it gives CASSLAPGSHEQFF.

The J gene is TRBJ2-1, the V gene TRBV18, with TRBD1 identical over 11 bases. The V gene end was trimmed by 2 bases and the J gene end by 3 bases; junction bases not matched to a gene: 0. This CDR3 region has 15 residues. In germline, CDR1 is KGHSH, CDR2 LQKENI. The CDR3 nucleotides read TGTGCCAGCTCACCAGGGACAGGGGGCTACAATGAGCAGTTCTTC. It yields the protein CASSPGTGGYNEQFF.